The T cell receptor beta chain described here comes from a study of beta chain features in type 1 diabetes listed by TCRdb under 2018. Concerning the study at large: Mean age, gender distribution, total cell number and subset yield were not different between patients and healthy donors. A total of some 100,000,000 sorted cells were examined across all samples, and a strong correlation was observed between cell number per subset and RNA yield. Regulatory and stem cell-like memory subsets were isolated from only 8 patients and roughly eight healthy donors, whereas naive and central memory subsets came from all 30 or so donors. The study compared TCRB repertoires of sorted circulating CD4+ T cell subsets between recently diagnosed type 1 diabetes patients and matched healthy donors. Beyond this particular receptor, the publication reports: Because cDNA was sequenced instead of genomic DNA, activated cells with high expression could be over-represented, although the groups did not differ in activation or CD3 levels. Naive, central memory and regulatory TCRB repertoires appeared more similar among patients than among healthy donors. Patients with type 1 diabetes made fewer insertions and deleted more nucleotides at VDJ recombination sites, implying thymic rearrangement abnormalities. Type 1 diabetes patients showed a moderate but significant shortening of TCRB CDR3 length in all four CD4+ subsets. Shorter templates might be favored by PCR, yet because patient and control samples were amplified and corrected together, any such skew would affect both groups equally. Only small numbers of individuals were included in the HLA sub-analyses, which left unresolved whether HLA type had any influence on TCRB rearrangement.

A single peripheral blood draw of about 116 mL on average was collected from each donor into heparinised tubes. A BD FACSAria II was used to sort naive, central memory, regulatory and stem cell-like memory CD4+ T cells with a panel that included CD45RO, CCR7, CD25, CD127, CD95 and CD27. A purity above 95% was achieved for all sorted populations. PBMCs were isolated immediately by Lymphoprep density gradient centrifugation and stained directly without culture. So that batch effects would be minimized, each experiment stained and sorted samples in pairs, pairing one healthy donor with one patient. The entire isolated RNA was reverse transcribed using the High Capacity cDNA Reverse Transcription Kit, and thus expressed TCRB transcripts were sequenced. Deep immunoSEQ sequencing was performed on naive, central memory and regulatory T cell samples, with an average of roughly 3.6 million total reads per sample. Sorted cells were lysed in RLT buffer, and RNA was extracted using DNase-treated RNeasy Micro or Mini kits according to cell number. Each cell subset was processed separately to prevent cross-contamination, with patient and healthy donor samples processed together. Using the immunoSEQ multiplex PCR, TCRB sequences were amplified from cDNA into 87-bp fragments spanning the CDR3 region. Amplicons were sequenced on the Illumina HiSeq platform. The published analysis was carried out like this. Synthetic template baselines were used to correct PCR bias computationally, reads within Hamming distance 2 were collapsed, and singletons that could not be merged were discarded. Reads were aligned against IMGT to assign V, D and J genes, CDR3 length and insertions or deletions at six rearrangement sites. Within each subset, clonotype counts were normalized to sorted cell number, after which true diversity and Gini coefficients were computed with the tcR R package. The overlap coefficient, calculated on TCRB nucleotide sequences, was used to quantify repertoire sharing. Out-of-frame TCRB sequences from naive cells were analyzed to stand in for the pre-selection repertoire. TCRdb provides this immuneACCESS table in a form limited to in-frame rearrangements. Some clones are lacking; in checked studies, under half of them reflect an unresolved V gene, and why the rest are absent is not known. The DNA gave D and trimming, while V, J and clone size come from that table. The sample profile shows 400,000 to 550,000 clones; about 10% of them were found once. Clones ranked in the top ten supply over 0.035% of the sample.

The CDR3 numbers 14 residues from cysteine through phenylalanine. Only the CDR3 region is kept as DNA, spanning 42 bases read in frame from base 1. CDR1 and CDR2, per the germline V gene, are SGHRS and YFSETQ. Trimming takes 4 bases off V and 1 base off J; junction bases not matched to a gene: 3. As to this clone: What antigen it recognizes has not been identified. No per-base quality is available; no much larger clone lies one base away. Other nucleotide sequences from this sample produce the same CDR3.

The specimen sequenced was naive CD4+ T cells from blood. The cell subset or site label corresponds to: true naive CD4+ T cells. This TCR was sampled from a woman between 18 and 29 years old in good health. The sequence is built from TRBV5-1 and TRBJ2-5; the junction holds 8 bases that match TRBD1. This receptor has the CDR3 CASSPGTGQETQYF. The nucleotide sequence reads TGCGCCAGCAGCCCCGGGACAGGCCAAGAGACCCAGTACTTC.